The 4 T cell receptor beta chains listed next were all sequenced from one sample in a study of shared clonotypes between healthy human individuals. Produced via immunoSEQ multiplex PCR; TCRdb's table is partial and in-frame only. The sample lists some 2,400,000 clones, under 97% seen once, with 0.13% in the top ten. What was sequenced was naive CD4+ T cells sorted from blood. Subset specified: CD45RA+ positively selected. The source of these receptors is a young man in good health.

This clone was counted a single time. The chain recombines TRBV11-3 with TRBJ1-1; possibly TRBD1 for D (5 bases). V gave up 0 bases and J gave up 1 base, with 9 bases separating them. CDR3 size: 15 residues. The germline V gene has CDR1 SGHNT and CDR2 YENEEA. The CDR3 protein is CASSLEGGSNTEAFF. CDR3 bases: TGTGCCAGCAGCTTAGAGGGGGGATCGAACACTGAAGCTTTCTTT.

This clone was counted a single time. Its ends do not fully match the called genes, so a read error is possible. The V and J genes are TRBV27 and TRBJ2-1, with 9 bases lining up with TRBD1. The CDR3 is 17 residues long. Germline V gives CDR1 MNHEY, CDR2 SMNVEV (reference sequence). The CDR3 loop reads CASSLYHMGQGRNEQFF. CDR3 nucleotides: TGTGCCAGCAGCTTATACCACATGGGACAGGGCCGCAATGAGCAGTTCTTC.

This sequence joins TRBV6-1 and TRBJ2-5; 12 bases align to TRBD2. With 6 bases clipped from V and 1 base from J, the junction kept 3 bases outside the gene matches. CDR1 is MNHNS and CDR2 is SASEGT in the germline V gene. The CDR3 totals 15 residues. CDR3 nucleotides: TGTGCCAGCAGCACTAGCGGGGGGATCCAAGAGACCCAGTACTTC. Translating gives CASSTSGGIQETQYF.

The V call is TRBV29-1, the J call TRBJ1-1; D call uncertain. The CDR3 spans 13 residues. CDR1 SQVTM and CDR2 ANQGSEA come from the germline V gene. Trimming took 1 base from V and 4 from J, leaving 10 bases between them. Here the CDR3 reads CSVEAKAGTEAFF. Here the CDR3 DNA reads TGCAGCGTTGAAGCGAAAGCGGGCACTGAAGCTTTCTTT.